This passage covers 12 T cell receptor beta chains from one sample sequenced in a study of early T cells in non-severe SARS-CoV-2 infection. TCRdb processed the 5' RACE reads anew with MiXCR; each CDR3 protein has one entry. Of around 77,000 distinct CDR3 sequences listed, around 9.1% are singletons. This material consisted of whole blood, taken at baseline. The receptors derive from an adult who was a healthcare worker with PCR-confirmed SARS-CoV-2 infection or an uninfected control (not recorded which).

The rearrangement links TRBV5-4 to TRBJ1-4; TRBD1 agrees at 8 bases. The CDR3 is 14 amino acids. The trim removed 6 bases at V and 3 bases at J, leaving 4 bases unmatched. The germline V gene has CDR1 SGHNT and CDR2 YYREEE (reference sequence). CDR3 DNA: TGTGCCAGCATCAGGACAGGGCCTAATGAAAAACTGTTTTTT. This gives the protein CASIRTGPNEKLFF.

This clonotype was found a few times. The chain is built from TRBV5-6 and TRBJ1-2; 8 bases are shared with TRBD1. Trimming at V came to 1 base and at J to 4 bases, leaving 6 bases not matched to a gene. CDR1 and CDR2 (germline): SGHDT, YYEEEE. This CDR3 is built from 15 residues. Here the CDR3 reads CASSLRQGARYGYTF. CDR3 bases: TGTGCCAGCAGCTTGAGGCAGGGGGCGCGCTATGGCTACACCTTC.

The chain couples TRBV5-1 to TRBJ1-1; D remains ambiguous. With 4 bases removed from V and 1 base from J, the gap between germline ends came to 11 bases. Per germline, CDR1 SGHRS and CDR2 YFSETQ. This CDR3 has 14 residues. The CDR3 DNA reads TGCGCCAGCAGCGTGGACGGACGGAACACTGAAGCTTTCTTT. Translation: CASSVDGRNTEAFF. Using reference TRBV5-1 and TRBJ1-1 for the parts outside the CDR3, the full variable domain is KAGVTQTPRYLIKTRGQQVTLSCSPISGHRSVSWYQQTPGQGLQFLFEYFSETQRNKGNFPGRFSGRQFSNSRSEMNVSTLELGDSALYLCASSVDGRNTEAFFGQGTRLTVV.

This clonotype was seen at least ten times. This rearrangement joins TRBV3-1 to TRBJ2-2, with D uncertain. The length of the CDR3 is 16 residues. V lost 1 base to trimming and J lost 11 bases, with 20 bases between them. Germline V gene lookup returns CDR1 LGHDT and CDR2 YNNKEL (reference sequence). CDR3: CASSQAVGPARDELFF. In DNA form, the CDR3 reads TGTGCCAGCAGCCAAGCAGTAGGGCCAGCCCGCGACGAGCTGTTTTTT.

This clonotype was seen a handful of times. The V gene is TRBV11-1, the J gene TRBJ1-2, with TRBD1 identical over 7 bases. Germline loops: CDR1 SGHAT, CDR2 FQDESV (reference sequence). V shed 5 bases and J 2 bases; nucleotides not matched to a gene: 5. There are 14 residues in the CDR3. The CDR3 loop reads CASSPWTGNYGYTF. In DNA form, the CDR3 reads TGTGCCAGCAGCCCGTGGACAGGAAACTATGGCTACACCTTC.

The rearrangement joins TRBV3-1 to TRBJ2-7; D possibly uses TRBD1 or TRBD2 (5 bases each). Germline V CDR1 and CDR2: LGHDT, YNNKEL (reference sequence). Trimming shortened V by 3 bases and J by 1 base, and 19 bases separated the two germline ends. This CDR3 is 17 amino acids long. In nucleotides, the CDR3 is TGTGCCAGCAGCCAGGCTTACACTCGGGACCGGTCCTACGAGCAGTACTTC. Encoded protein: CASSQAYTRDRSYEQYF.

The V gene is TRBV7-9, the J gene TRBJ2-1; TRBD2 matches at 9 bases. CDR3 length: 15 residues. V lost 2 bases, J lost 3 bases, and 2 bases stayed unmatched. Per the germline V gene, CDR1 is SEHNR and CDR2 is FQNEAQ (reference sequence). The CDR3 DNA is TGTGCCAGCAGCTTACCAGCGGGGGGCTACAATGAGCAGTTCTTC. It is translated as CASSLPAGGYNEQFF. The full variable domain, rest sourced from reference TRBV7-9 and TRBJ2-1, is DTGVSQNPRHKITKRGQNVTFRCDPISEHNRLYWYRQTLGQGPEFLTYFQNEAQLEKSRLLSDRFSAERPKGSFSTLEIQRTEQGDSAMYLCASSLPAGGYNEQFFGPGTRLTVL.

This clonotype was detected a few times. The chain employs TRBV18 and TRBJ2-7, with D possibly matching TRBD1 (6 bases). This CDR3 region has 13 residues. Trimming stripped 7 bases from V and 6 bases from J, with 16 bases between. The germline CDR1 and CDR2 sequences are KGHSH and LQKENI. CDR3 DNA: TGTGCCAGCTTCCCAGACAGGACCGCCGAGCAGTACTTC. Amino acids: CASFPDRTAEQYF.

CDR3 DNA: TGTGCCAGCGGGCCGGAGAATAATTCACCCCTCCACTTT. It specifies CASGPENNSPLHF. The chain links TRBV3-1 to TRBJ1-6, with D uncertain. V was pared by 8 bases and J by 5 bases, with 10 bases between. This CDR3 has 13 amino acids. Germline V gives CDR1 LGHDT, CDR2 YNNKEL (reference sequence).

CDR3 DNA: TGTGCCAGCAGCCAAGATATCAGGGTTGATGGCTACACCTTC. Translation gives CASSQDIRVDGYTF. The J gene is TRBJ1-2, the V gene TRBV3-1, with a weak D call TRBD1 (5 bases). V was trimmed by 0 bases and J by 6 bases, leaving 11 bases between them. The germline gives CDR1 LGHDT, CDR2 YNNKEL (reference sequence). The CDR3 has 14 residues.

A few counts support this clonotype. The chain combines TRBV7-2 with TRBJ1-2, with D tentatively TRBD1 (6 bases). Germline V gene sequence: CDR1 SGHTA, CDR2 FQGNSA. This CDR3 is built from 15 residues. V was clipped by 5 bases and J by 4 bases, with 17 bases between them. The CDR3 sequence is CASSPLAGDTYGYTF. CDR3 in DNA: TGTGCCAGCAGCCCACTAGCGGGGGACACCTATGGCTACACCTTC.

This clonotype was detected a few times. J is TRBJ2-7 and V is TRBV4-1; D remains unclear. Trimming removed 0 bases at V and 2 bases at J, with 11 bases between. The CDR3 runs to 15 residues. Germline-derived CDR1 and CDR2 are MGHRA and YSYEKL. CDR3 in amino acids: CASSQDERRTYEQYF. The DNA for the CDR3 is TGCGCCAGCAGCCAAGACGAAAGAAGGACCTACGAGCAGTACTTC.